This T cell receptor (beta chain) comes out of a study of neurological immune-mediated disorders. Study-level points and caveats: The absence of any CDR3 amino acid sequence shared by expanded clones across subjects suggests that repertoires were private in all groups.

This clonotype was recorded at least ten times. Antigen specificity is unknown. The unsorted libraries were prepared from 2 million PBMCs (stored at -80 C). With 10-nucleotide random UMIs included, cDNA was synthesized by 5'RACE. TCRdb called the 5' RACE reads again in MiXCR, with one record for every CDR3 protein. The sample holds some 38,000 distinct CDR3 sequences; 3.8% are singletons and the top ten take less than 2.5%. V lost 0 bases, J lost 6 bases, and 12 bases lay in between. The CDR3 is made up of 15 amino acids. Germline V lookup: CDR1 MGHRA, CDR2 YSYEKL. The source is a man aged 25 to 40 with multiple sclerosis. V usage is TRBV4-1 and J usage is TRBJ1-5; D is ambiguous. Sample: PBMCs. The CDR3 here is CASSQDSPYSQPQHF. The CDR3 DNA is TGCGCCAGCAGCCAAGATTCCCCTTATAGTCAGCCCCAGCATTTT.